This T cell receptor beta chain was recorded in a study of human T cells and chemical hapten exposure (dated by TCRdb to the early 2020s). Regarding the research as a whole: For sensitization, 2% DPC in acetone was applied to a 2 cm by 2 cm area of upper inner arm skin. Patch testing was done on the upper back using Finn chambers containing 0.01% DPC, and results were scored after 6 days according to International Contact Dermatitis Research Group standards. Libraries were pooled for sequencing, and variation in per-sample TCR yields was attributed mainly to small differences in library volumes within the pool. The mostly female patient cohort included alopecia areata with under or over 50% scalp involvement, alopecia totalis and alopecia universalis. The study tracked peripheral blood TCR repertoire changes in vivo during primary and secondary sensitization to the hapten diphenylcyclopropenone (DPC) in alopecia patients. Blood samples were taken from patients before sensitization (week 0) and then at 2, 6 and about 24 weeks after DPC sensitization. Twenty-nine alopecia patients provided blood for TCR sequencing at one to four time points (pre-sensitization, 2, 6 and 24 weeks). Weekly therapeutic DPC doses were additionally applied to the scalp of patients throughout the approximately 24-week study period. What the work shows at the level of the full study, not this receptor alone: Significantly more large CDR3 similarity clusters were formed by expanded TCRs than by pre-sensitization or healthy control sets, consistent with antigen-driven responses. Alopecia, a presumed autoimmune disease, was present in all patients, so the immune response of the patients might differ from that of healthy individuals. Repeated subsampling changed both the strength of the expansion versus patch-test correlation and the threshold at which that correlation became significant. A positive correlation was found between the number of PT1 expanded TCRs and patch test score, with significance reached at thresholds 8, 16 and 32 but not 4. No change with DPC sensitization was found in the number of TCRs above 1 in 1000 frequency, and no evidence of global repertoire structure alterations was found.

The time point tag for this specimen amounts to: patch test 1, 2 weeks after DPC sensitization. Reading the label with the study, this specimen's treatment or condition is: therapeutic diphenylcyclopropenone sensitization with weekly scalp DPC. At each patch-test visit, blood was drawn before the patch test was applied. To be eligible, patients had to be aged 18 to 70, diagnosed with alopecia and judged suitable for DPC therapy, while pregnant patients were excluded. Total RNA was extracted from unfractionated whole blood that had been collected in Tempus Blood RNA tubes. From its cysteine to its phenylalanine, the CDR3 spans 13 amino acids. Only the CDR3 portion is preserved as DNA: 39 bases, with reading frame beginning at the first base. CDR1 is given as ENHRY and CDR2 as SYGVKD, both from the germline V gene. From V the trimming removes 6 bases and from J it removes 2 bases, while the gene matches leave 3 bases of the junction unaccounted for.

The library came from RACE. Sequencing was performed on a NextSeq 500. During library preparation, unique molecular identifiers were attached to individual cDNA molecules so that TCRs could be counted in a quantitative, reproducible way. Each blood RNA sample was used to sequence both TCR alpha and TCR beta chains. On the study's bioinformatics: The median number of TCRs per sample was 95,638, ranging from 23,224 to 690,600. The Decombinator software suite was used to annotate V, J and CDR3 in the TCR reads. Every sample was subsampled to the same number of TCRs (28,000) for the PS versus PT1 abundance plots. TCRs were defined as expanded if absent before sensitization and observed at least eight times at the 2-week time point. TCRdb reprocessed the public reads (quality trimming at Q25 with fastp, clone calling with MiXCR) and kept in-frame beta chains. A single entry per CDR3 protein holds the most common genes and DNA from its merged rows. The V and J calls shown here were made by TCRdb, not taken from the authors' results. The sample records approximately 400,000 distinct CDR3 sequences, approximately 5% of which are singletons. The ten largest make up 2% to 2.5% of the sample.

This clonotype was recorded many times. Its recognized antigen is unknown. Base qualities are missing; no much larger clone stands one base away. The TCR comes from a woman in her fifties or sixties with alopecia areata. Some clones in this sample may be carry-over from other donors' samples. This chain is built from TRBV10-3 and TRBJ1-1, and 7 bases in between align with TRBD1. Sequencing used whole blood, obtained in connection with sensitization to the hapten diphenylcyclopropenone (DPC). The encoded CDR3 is CAIRDRENTEAFF. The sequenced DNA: TGTGCCATCAGAGACAGGGAAAACACTGAAGCTTTCTTT.